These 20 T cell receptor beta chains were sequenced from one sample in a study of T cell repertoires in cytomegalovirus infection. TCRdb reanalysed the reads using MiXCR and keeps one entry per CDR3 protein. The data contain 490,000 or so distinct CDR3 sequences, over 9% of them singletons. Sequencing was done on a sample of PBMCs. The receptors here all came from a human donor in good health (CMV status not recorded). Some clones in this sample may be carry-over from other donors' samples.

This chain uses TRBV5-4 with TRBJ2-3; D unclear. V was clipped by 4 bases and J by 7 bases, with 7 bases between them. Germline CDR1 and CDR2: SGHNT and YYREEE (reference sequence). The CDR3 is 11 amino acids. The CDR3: CASSGEYTQYF. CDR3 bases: TGTGCCAGCAGCGGGGAATATACGCAGTATTTT. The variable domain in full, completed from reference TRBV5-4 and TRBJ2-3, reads ETGVTQSPTHLIKTRGQQVTLRCSSQSGHNTVSWYQQALGQGPQFIFQYYREEENGRGNFPPRFSGLQFPNYSSELNVNALELDDSALYLCASSGEYTQYFGPGTRLTVL.

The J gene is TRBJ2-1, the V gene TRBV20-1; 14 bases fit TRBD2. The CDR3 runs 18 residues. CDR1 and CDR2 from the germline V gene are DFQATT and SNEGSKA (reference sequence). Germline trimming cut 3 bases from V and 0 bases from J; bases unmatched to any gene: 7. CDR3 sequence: CSARGLAGALSSYNEQFF. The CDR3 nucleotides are TGCAGTGCTAGGGGACTAGCGGGGGCCCTTAGCTCCTACAATGAGCAGTTCTTC.

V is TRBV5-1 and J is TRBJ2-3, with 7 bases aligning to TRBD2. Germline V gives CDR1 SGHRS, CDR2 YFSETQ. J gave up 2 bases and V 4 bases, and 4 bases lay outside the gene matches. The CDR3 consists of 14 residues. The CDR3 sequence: CASSRGTNTDTQYF. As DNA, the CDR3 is TGCGCCAGCAGCCGCGGGACTAACACAGATACGCAGTATTTT. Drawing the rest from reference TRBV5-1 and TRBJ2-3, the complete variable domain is KAGVTQTPRYLIKTRGQQVTLSCSPISGHRSVSWYQQTPGQGLQFLFEYFSETQRNKGNFPGRFSGRQFSNSRSEMNVSTLELGDSALYLCASSRGTNTDTQYFGPGTRLTVL.

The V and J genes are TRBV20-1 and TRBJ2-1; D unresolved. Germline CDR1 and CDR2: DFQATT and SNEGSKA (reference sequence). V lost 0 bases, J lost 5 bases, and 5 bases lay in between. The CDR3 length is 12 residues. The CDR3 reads CSAREGNNEQFF. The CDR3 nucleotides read TGCAGTGCTAGAGAAGGGAACAATGAGCAGTTCTTC.

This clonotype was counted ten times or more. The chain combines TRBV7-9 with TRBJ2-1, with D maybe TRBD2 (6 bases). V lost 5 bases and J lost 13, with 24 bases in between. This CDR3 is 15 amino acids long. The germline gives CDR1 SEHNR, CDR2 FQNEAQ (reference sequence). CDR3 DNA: TGTGCCAGCAGCCGCGATCCGGGACTCGGGTTTGGACAGTTCTTC. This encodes CASSRDPGLGFGQFF.

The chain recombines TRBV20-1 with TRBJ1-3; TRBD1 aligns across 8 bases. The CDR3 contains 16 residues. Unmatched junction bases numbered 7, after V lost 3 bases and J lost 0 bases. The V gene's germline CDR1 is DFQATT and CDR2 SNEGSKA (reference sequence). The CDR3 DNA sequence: TGCAGTGCTAGTGAAACGGGGACAGGCTCTGGAAACACCATATATTTT. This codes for CSASETGTGSGNTIYF.

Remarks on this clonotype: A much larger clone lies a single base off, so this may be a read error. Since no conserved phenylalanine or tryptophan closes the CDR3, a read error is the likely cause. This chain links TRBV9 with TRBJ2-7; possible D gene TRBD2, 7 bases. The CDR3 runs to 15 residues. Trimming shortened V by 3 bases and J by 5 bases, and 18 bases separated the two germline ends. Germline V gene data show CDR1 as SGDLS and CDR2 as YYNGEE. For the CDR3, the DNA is TGTGCCAGCAGCGCCCTGGGGGGGGGCGTCAACGAGCAGTACTCC. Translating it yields CASSALGGGVNEQYS.

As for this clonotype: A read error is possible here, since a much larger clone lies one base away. The CDR3 loop is CASRPISGGGRHEQFF. Here the CDR3 DNA reads TGTGCCAGCAGGCCTATTAGCGGGGGGGGCCGACACGAGCAGTTCTTC. The chain couples TRBV27 to TRBJ2-7, with TRBD2 matching over 11 bases. Matching the DNA end better, TRBJ2-1 makes the J call doubtful. The germline V gene encodes CDR1 MNHEY and CDR2 SMNVEV (reference sequence). The CDR3 totals 16 residues.

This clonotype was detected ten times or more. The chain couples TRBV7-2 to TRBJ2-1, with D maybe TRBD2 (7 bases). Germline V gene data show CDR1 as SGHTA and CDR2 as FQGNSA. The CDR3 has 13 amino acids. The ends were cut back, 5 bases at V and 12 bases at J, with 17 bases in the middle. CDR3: CASSKEGGGTQFF. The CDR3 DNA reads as TGTGCCAGCAGCAAAGAGGGGGGGGGCACGCAGTTCTTC. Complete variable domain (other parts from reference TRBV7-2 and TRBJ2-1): GAGVSQSPSNKVTEKGKDVELRCDPISGHTALYWYRQSLGQGLEFLIYFQGNSAPDKSGLPSDRFSAERTGGSVSTLTIQRTQQEDSAVYLCASSKEGGGTQFFGPGTRLTVL.

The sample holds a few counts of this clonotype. The CDR3 coding sequence is TGTGCCAGCAGCCAAGATATGACCCGAGAGACCCAGTACTTC. Protein: CASSQDMTRETQYF. The chain combines TRBV3-1 with TRBJ2-5, with D unclear. Trimming left V 0 bases short and J 4 bases short, with 9 bases between. Germline V gene data show CDR1 as LGHDT and CDR2 as YNNKEL (reference sequence). The CDR3 consists of 14 residues.

The CDR3 coding sequence is TGTGCCAGCAACCACGTTGGCCACGGGAATGAAAAACTGTTTTTT. Translation gives CASNHVGHGNEKLFF. The chain recombines TRBV25-1 with TRBJ1-4; D call uncertain. The CDR3 has 15 residues. V was cut by 7 bases and J by 5 bases, with 17 bases left in between. Germline V gives CDR1 MGHDK, CDR2 SYGVNS.

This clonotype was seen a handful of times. CDR3 sequence reads: CASSESHVTGELFF. The CDR3 coding sequence is TGTGCCAGCAGCGAATCCCACGTGACCGGGGAGCTGTTTTTT. The rearrangement joins TRBV9 to TRBJ2-2; no definite D call. Trimming pared 3 bases from V and 5 bases from J, leaving 11 bases between. CDR3 length: 14 residues. The V gene's germline CDR1 is SGDLS and CDR2 YYNGEE.

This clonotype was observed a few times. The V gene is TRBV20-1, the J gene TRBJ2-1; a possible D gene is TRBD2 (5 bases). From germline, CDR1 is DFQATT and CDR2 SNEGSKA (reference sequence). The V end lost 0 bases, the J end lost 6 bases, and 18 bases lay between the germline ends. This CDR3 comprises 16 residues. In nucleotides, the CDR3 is TGCAGTGCTAGAGATCAACGGAGGATGGGGATCAATGAGCAGTTCTTC. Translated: CSARDQRRMGINEQFF.

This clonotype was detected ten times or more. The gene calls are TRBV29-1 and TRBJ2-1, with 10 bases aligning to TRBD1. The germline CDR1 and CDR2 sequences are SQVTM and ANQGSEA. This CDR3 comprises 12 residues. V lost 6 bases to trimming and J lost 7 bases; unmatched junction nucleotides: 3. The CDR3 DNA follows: TGCAGCGTAGACAGGGGGCGGAATGAGCAGTTCTTC. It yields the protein CSVDRGRNEQFF.

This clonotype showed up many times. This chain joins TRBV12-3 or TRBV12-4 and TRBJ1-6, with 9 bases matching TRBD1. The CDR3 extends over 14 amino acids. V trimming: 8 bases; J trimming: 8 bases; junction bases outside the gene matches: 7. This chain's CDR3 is CASRDRAFYSPLHF. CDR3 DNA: TGTGCCAGCCGGGACAGGGCTTTTTATTCACCCCTCCACTTT.

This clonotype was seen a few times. CDR3 protein: CASSLRGGYEQFF. The CDR3 DNA is TGTGCCAGCAGTTTGCGGGGGGGTTATGAGCAGTTCTTC. The chain employs TRBV27 and TRBJ2-1; 9 bases fit TRBD2. This CDR3 is built from 13 residues. The ends lost 3 bases at V and 8 bases at J; junction bases unmatched: 2. Per germline, CDR1 MNHEY and CDR2 SMNVEV (reference sequence).

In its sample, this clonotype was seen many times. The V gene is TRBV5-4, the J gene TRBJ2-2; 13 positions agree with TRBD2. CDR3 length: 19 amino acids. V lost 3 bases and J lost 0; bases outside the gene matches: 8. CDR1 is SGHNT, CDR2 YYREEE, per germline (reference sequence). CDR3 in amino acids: CASSSTPTSGRTNTGELFF. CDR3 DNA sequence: TGTGCCAGCAGCTCTACCCCGACTAGCGGGAGGACGAACACCGGGGAGCTGTTTTTT.

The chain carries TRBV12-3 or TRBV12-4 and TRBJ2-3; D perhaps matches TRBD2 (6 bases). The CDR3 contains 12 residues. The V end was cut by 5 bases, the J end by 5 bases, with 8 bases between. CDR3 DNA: TGTGCCAGCAGTATGGAGGGAGATACGCAGTATTTT. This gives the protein CASSMEGDTQYF.

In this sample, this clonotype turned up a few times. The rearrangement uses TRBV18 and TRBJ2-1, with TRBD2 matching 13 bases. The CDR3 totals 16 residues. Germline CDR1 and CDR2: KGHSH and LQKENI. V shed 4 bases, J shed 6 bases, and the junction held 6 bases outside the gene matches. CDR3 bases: TGTGCCAGCTCACTTTCAACTAGCGGGGGGGCCAATGAGCAGTTCTTC. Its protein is CASSLSTSGGANEQFF.

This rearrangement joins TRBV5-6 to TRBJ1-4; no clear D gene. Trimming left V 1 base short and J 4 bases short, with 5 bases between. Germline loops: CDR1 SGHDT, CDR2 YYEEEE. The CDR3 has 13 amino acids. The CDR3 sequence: CASSLPYNEKLFF. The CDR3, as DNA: TGTGCCAGCAGCTTGCCTTATAATGAAAAACTGTTTTTT.